This TCR beta chain was obtained from a study of blood T cell repertoires in COVID-19. As for the study in general: Researchers got acute and convalescent COVID-19 samples from the United States, Italy and Spain. T cells, B-cell-depleted T cells, or PBMCs provided the cDNA or gDNA that served as material.

Per the original methods: Amplification of reference gene primers provided the estimated nucleated cell counts. Sequencing used immunoSEQ multiplex PCR; TCRdb keeps in-frame clones, though not all of them. D and trimming come from the DNA, and the V and J calls and clone size come from that table. The sample holds around 120,000 clones, 80% to 90% seen once. Trimming took off 3 bases at V and 2 bases at J, with 13 bases between the two ends. Germline V gene lookup returns CDR1 DFQATT and CDR2 SNEGSKA (reference sequence). This CDR3 region has 14 residues. The chain employs TRBV20-1 and TRBJ1-2; D is perhaps TRBD1 (6 bases). Sequencing used peripheral blood. The receptor comes from a woman of 80 years or more with acute or convalescent COVID-19. CDR3 DNA sequence: TGCAGTGCTAGTCGAGGGGGGGCCAACTATGGCTACACCTTC. Protein sequence: CSASRGGANYGYTF.